The 27 T cell receptor beta chains listed next were all sequenced from one sample in a study of brain T cells in children with intractable seizures (dated by TCRdb to the early 2020s). The library was built by means of the immunoSEQ multiplex PCR assay. The source is immuneACCESS, and TCRdb retained only in-frame sequences with V and J called. Part of the clones is not carried over; for the studies checked, unresolved V genes explain less than half of this, and the remainder is unexplained. The sample data list 300,000 to 400,000 clones, and about 93% of these were observed just once. The top ten constitute roughly 6% of the sample. This sample's time point label indicates: blood from clinic visit 5 months post-surgery; TSC patient then seizure free. Material: peripheral blood, obtained 5 to 6 months after surgery. These receptors were obtained from a boy younger than two with tuberous sclerosis and intractable seizures.

The rearrangement links TRBV4-2 to TRBJ2-2; D is uncertain. CDR3 size: 17 residues. V lost 1 base, J lost 1 base, and 13 bases lay in between. Per germline, CDR1 LGHNA and CDR2 YNFKEQ. CDR3: CASSQVSLSENTGELFF. The CDR3 DNA is TGTGCCAGCAGCCAAGTTTCATTATCTGAGAACACCGGGGAGCTGTTTTTT.

V and J are TRBV29-1 and TRBJ1-2; D remains unclear. The CDR3 has 13 residues. Germline values: CDR1 SQVTM, CDR2 ANQGSEA. With 3 bases removed from V and 2 bases from J, the gap between germline ends came to 10 bases. For the CDR3, the DNA is TGCAGCGTTGAGGGTCTGAAGAACTATGGCTACACCTTC. Translation: CSVEGLKNYGYTF. Filled out from reference TRBV29-1 and TRBJ1-2, the complete variable domain reads SAVISQKPSRDICQRGTSLTIQCQVDSQVTMMFWYRQQPGQSLTLIATANQGSEATYESGFVIDKFPISRPNLTFSTLTVSNMSPEDSSIYLCSVEGLKNYGYTFGSGTRLTVV.

The chain recombines TRBV23-1 with TRBJ1-5; D call uncertain. TRBV23-1 is designated an ORF whose function remains uncertain. Trimming left V 7 bases short and J 5 bases short, with 18 bases between. The CDR3 extends over 15 amino acids. CDR3 nucleotides: TGCGCCAGCAAGGGCGGGTACGGCCATGATCAGCCCCAGCATTTT. Translating gives CASKGGYGHDQPQHF.

The chain is built from TRBV5-1 and TRBJ2-2; no definite D call. Germline V gene lookup returns CDR1 SGHRS and CDR2 YFSETQ. The germline V and J ends were trimmed by 4 bases and 0 bases, with 10 bases remaining between them. This CDR3 has 15 amino acids. This chain's CDR3 is CASSAVQSNTGELFF. CDR3 nucleotide sequence: TGCGCCAGCAGCGCAGTCCAGTCGAACACCGGGGAGCTGTTTTTT.

This clone was observed a single time. The CDR3 loop is CASSSIWGPRGDIQYF. For the CDR3, the DNA is TGTGCCAGCAGTTCCATATGGGGGCCGAGGGGGGACATTCAGTACTTC. The J gene is TRBJ2-4, the V gene TRBV28; D is possibly TRBD1 or TRBD2 (6 bases each). V shed 4 bases and J shed 8 bases, with 21 bases lying between them. Germline CDR1 and CDR2: MDHEN and SYDVKM. The CDR3 is 16 amino acids.

V usage is TRBV5-1 and J usage is TRBJ2-2, with TRBD2 identical over 9 bases. The CDR3 has 15 residues. The V segment lost 0 bases and the J segment 3 bases; nucleotides outside the gene matches: 0. Looked up from germline, CDR1 is SGHRS and CDR2 is YFSETQ. CDR3 DNA: TGCGCCAGCAGCTTGGCTAGCGGGGACACCGGGGAGCTGTTTTTT. Translation: CASSLASGDTGELFF.

This clone was detected only once. The V and J genes are TRBV3-1 (or the pseudogene TRBV3-2) and TRBJ1-1; D gene ambiguous. The CDR3 extends over 12 amino acids. Trimming stripped 4 bases from V and 8 bases from J, with 11 bases between. Germline values: CDR1 LGHDT, CDR2 YNNKEL (reference sequence). The CDR3 region is CASSPTSREAFF. The CDR3 bases are TGTGCCAGCAGCCCTACTTCCAGGGAAGCTTTCTTT.

V and J are TRBV24-1 and TRBJ2-1; D call uncertain. Germline V gene data show CDR1 as KGHDR and CDR2 as SFDVKD. The germline V and J ends were trimmed by 4 bases and 4 bases, with 4 bases remaining between them. The CDR3 extends over 12 amino acids. The CDR3: CATSESYNEQFF. CDR3 sequence (DNA): TGTGCCACCAGTGAATCGTACAATGAGCAGTTCTTC.

This sequence joins TRBV5-5 and TRBJ2-7; TRBD2 agrees at 10 bases. The CDR3 is 15 residues long. Germline V gives CDR1 SGHKS, CDR2 YYEKEE (reference sequence). V shed 0 bases, J shed 3 bases, and the junction held 3 bases outside the gene matches. This CDR3 reads CASSLELAGIYEQYF. The CDR3, as DNA: TGTGCCAGCAGCTTGGAACTAGCGGGGATCTACGAGCAGTACTTC.

V is TRBV11-2 and J is TRBJ2-1; tentatively, D is TRBD2 (5 bases). The CDR3 spans 14 residues. Germline assignment: CDR1 SGHAT and CDR2 FQNNGV. Trimming pared 5 bases from V and 4 bases from J, leaving 12 bases between. The CDR3 DNA sequence: TGTGCCAGCAGCCGCGGTGAGCGGTACAATGAGCAGTTCTTC. Protein: CASSRGERYNEQFF.

V and J are TRBV30 and TRBJ2-1; TRBD1 aligns across 7 bases. CDR1 GTSNPN and CDR2 SVGIG come from the germline V gene (reference sequence). Trimming cost V 2 bases and J 12 bases; bases outside gene matches: 7. The CDR3 has 12 residues. The CDR3 DNA reads as TGTGCCTGGAGTTTATTAAGGGACAGGCAGTTCTTC. Encoded protein: CAWSLLRDRQFF.

The chain links TRBV19 to TRBJ2-2; 7 bases match TRBD1. Trimming took 5 bases from V and 6 from J; bases not matched to a gene: 6. Germline CDR1 reads LNHDA; CDR2 reads SQIVND (reference sequence). CDR3 size: 14 residues. Here the CDR3 DNA reads TGTGCCAGTAGTGCGACAGGGTTTCCCGGGGAGCTGTTTTTT. This gives the protein CASSATGFPGELFF.

The chain carries TRBV5-4 and TRBJ2-7; a possible D gene is TRBD1 (5 bases). V gave up 0 bases and J gave up 4 bases, with 14 bases separating them. The V gene's germline CDR1 is SGHNT and CDR2 YYREEE (reference sequence). CDR3 length: 15 amino acids. The CDR3 nucleotides read TGTGCCAGCAGCTTGGGCACAGGCCCCCTGTACGAGCAGTACTTC. It specifies CASSLGTGPLYEQYF.

The V call is TRBV13, the J call TRBJ2-3; D is possibly TRBD1 (6 bases). Looked up from germline, CDR1 is PRHDT and CDR2 is FYEKMQ (reference sequence). This CDR3 has 17 amino acids. Trimming took 5 bases from V and 4 from J, leaving 22 bases between them. This CDR3 reads CASSPQQGGEGSDTQYF. CDR3 sequence (DNA): TGTGCCAGCAGCCCCCAACAGGGCGGTGAGGGTTCAGATACGCAGTATTTT.

The V call is TRBV30, the J call TRBJ2-7; the match to TRBD1 covers 12 bases. The CDR3 runs to 15 residues. The V and J ends lost 3 bases and 7 bases, in that order; junction bases with no gene match: 10. Germline CDR1 GTSNPN, CDR2 SVGIG (reference sequence). The CDR3 DNA reads as TGTGCCTGGAGGGACCCGGGACAGGGGGCGTGGGAGCAGTACTTC. Amino acids: CAWRDPGQGAWEQYF.

The chain has TRBV6-5 and TRBJ1-1; D is undetermined. Deletions cut 0 bases from V and 1 base from J, with 6 bases between. From germline, CDR1 is MNHEY and CDR2 SVGAGI. The CDR3 totals 14 residues. The CDR3 DNA sequence: TGTGCCAGCAGTTACTCGGAAGGGAACACTGAAGCTTTCTTT. Its translation is CASSYSEGNTEAFF.

V is TRBV9 and J is TRBJ1-1, with D tentatively TRBD1 (6 bases). Trimming pared 4 bases from V and 3 bases from J, leaving 13 bases between. The CDR3 runs to 14 residues. Germline-derived CDR1 and CDR2 are SGDLS and YYNGEE. CDR3 coding DNA: TGTGCCAGCAGCCCTAGTGGGGGCTACACTGAAGCTTTCTTT. Protein sequence: CASSPSGGYTEAFF.

J is TRBJ1-1 and V is TRBV7-8; D uncertain. Germline CDR1 is SGHVS and CDR2 is FQNEAQ. The CDR3 runs 16 residues. Trimming took 5 bases from V and 3 from J, leaving 19 bases between them. CDR3 DNA sequence: TGTGCCAGCAGCCGCACGCCAGGAGTCGGGGACACTGAAGCTTTCTTT. Its translation is CASSRTPGVGDTEAFF.

The rearrangement joins TRBV7-3 to TRBJ2-3; TRBD1 or TRBD2 may be the D gene (5 bases each). The CDR3 covers 15 residues. The germline V gene has CDR1 SGHTA and CDR2 FQGTGA. Trimming stripped 5 bases from V and 0 bases from J, with 12 bases between. The CDR3 region has the DNA TGTGCCAGCAGCCCCGGGACGGCTAGCACAGATACGCAGTATTTT. It encodes CASSPGTASTDTQYF.

The chain links TRBV6-5 to TRBJ1-1; weak D call: TRBD1 (6 bases). With 5 bases removed from V and 6 bases from J, the gap between germline ends came to 16 bases. Germline lookup yields CDR1 MNHEY and CDR2 SVGAGI. The CDR3 is 14 amino acids. CDR3 sequence (DNA): TGTGCCAGCAGTCAAAACAGGGATAGCGCTGAAGCTTTCTTT. Its translation is CASSQNRDSAEAFF.

This chain joins TRBV19 and TRBJ1-2, with 10 bases lining up with TRBD1. CDR1 and CDR2 from the germline V gene are LNHDA and SQIVND (reference sequence). After removal of 5 bases from V and 5 bases from J, the junction contained 11 bases not matched to a gene. This CDR3 comprises 16 residues. The CDR3 nucleotides are TGTGCCAGTAGTCCATCGACAGGGGGCGCTCCTTATGGCTACACCTTC. Translation gives CASSPSTGGAPYGYTF.

V and J are TRBV6-6 and TRBJ2-1; 8 bases agree with TRBD1. The CDR3 is made up of 17 amino acids. V trimming: 6 bases; J trimming: 8 bases; junction bases outside the gene matches: 18. CDR1 and CDR2 (germline): MNHNY, SVGAGI (reference sequence). CDR3 in DNA: TGTGCCAGCAGCCGACGAACCGGACAGGGTGTGGTTTATGAGCAGTTCTTC. Its protein is CASSRRTGQGVVYEQFF.

J is TRBJ1-6 and V is TRBV28, with TRBD1 identical over 7 bases. This CDR3 is built from 15 residues. Germline V gene data show CDR1 as MDHEN and CDR2 as SYDVKM. Germline trimming cut 7 bases from V and 7 bases from J; bases unmatched to any gene: 10. The CDR3 sequence: CASTSGAGGNSPLHF. CDR3 nucleotides: TGTGCCAGCACCTCAGGGGCAGGGGGAAATTCACCCCTCCACTTT.

This clone has just a few counts. The J gene is TRBJ1-3, the V gene TRBV10-1, with unresolved D. Germline-derived CDR1 and CDR2 are WNHNN and SYGVQD (reference sequence). The length of the CDR3 is 14 residues. V gave up 8 bases and J gave up 0 bases, with 11 bases separating them. CDR3 sequence (DNA): TGCGCCAGCTCGGAGGGCCTCTCTGGAAACACCATATATTTT. Translating gives CASSEGLSGNTIYF.

The gene calls are TRBV27 and TRBJ2-4, with a weak D call TRBD1 (5 bases). The CDR3 loop spans 15 amino acids. Trimming shortened V by 3 bases and J by 0 bases, and 9 bases separated the two germline ends. The germline gives CDR1 MNHEY, CDR2 SMNVEV (reference sequence). CDR3 protein: CASSLTELAKNIQYF. In nucleotides, the CDR3 is TGTGCCAGCAGTTTGACAGAGCTAGCCAAAAACATTCAGTACTTC.

This chain links TRBV12-5 with TRBJ1-2; D is possibly TRBD1 (5 bases). This CDR3 is built from 15 residues. Trimming stripped 0 bases from V and 4 bases from J, with 12 bases between. Germline V CDR1 and CDR2: LGHNT, FRNRAP. The CDR3 here is CASGLVRDYLYGYTF. DNA of the CDR3: TGTGCTAGTGGTTTGGTACGGGACTACCTCTATGGCTACACCTTC.

This chain connects TRBV5-4 to TRBJ2-7; 8 bases match TRBD2. After removal of 3 bases from V and 4 bases from J, the junction contained 12 bases not matched to a gene. There are 16 residues in the CDR3. Germline V gene sequence: CDR1 SGHNT, CDR2 YYREEE (reference sequence). The CDR3 spells CASSSPWAGGGYEQYF. The CDR3 bases are TGTGCCAGCAGCTCCCCCTGGGCGGGAGGAGGGTACGAGCAGTACTTC.